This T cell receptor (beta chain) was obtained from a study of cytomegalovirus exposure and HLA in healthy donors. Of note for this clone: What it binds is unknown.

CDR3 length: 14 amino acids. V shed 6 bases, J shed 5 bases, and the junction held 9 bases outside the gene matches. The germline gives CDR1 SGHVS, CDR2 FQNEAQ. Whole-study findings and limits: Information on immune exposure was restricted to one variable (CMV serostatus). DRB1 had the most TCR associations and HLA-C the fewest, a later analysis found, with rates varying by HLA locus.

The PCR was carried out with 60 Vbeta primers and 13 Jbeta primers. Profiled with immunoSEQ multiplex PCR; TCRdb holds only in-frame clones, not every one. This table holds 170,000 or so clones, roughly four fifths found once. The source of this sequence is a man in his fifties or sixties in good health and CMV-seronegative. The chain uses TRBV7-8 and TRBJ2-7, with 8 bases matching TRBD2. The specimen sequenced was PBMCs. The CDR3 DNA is TGTGCCAGCAGGGCCGGGACTAGTCTCGACGAGCAGTACTTC. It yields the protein CASRAGTSLDEQYF.